This T cell receptor (beta chain) comes out of a study of T cell changes during pregnancy in multiple sclerosis. A single count supports this clone. V was shortened by 0 bases and J by 0 bases, with 16 bases between the two germline ends. In germline, CDR1 is LNHNV, CDR2 YYDKDF (reference sequence). This CDR3 contains 18 residues. This table comes from immunoSEQ multiplex PCR, and its TCRdb copy is limited to in-frame clones, with some not included. Among 72,000 or so clones listed, around 93% were seen once. The origin of this receptor is a female donor with multiple sclerosis, enrolled in a pregnancy study. The V call is TRBV15, the J call TRBJ2-3, with D maybe TRBD2 (5 bases). The source was peripheral blood, collected in the second trimester of pregnancy. CDR3 amino acids: CATSRDSAFTPSTDTQYF. The CDR3, as DNA: TGTGCCACCAGCAGAGATAGCGCATTTACCCCTAGCACAGATACGCAGTATTTT.